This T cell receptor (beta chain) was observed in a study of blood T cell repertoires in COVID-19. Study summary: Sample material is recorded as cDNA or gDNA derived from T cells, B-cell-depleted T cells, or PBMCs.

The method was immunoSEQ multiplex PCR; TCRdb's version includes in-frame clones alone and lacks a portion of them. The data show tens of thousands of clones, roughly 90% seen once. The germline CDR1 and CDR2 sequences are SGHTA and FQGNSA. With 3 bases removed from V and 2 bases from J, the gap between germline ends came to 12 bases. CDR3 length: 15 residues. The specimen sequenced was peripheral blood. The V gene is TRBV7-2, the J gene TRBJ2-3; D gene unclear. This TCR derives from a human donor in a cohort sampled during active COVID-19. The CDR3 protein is CASSFVPALTDTQYF. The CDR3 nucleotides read TGTGCCAGCAGCTTCGTTCCAGCGCTCACAGATACGCAGTATTTT.